This is a list of T cell receptor beta chains from one sample in a study of cytomegalovirus exposure and HLA in healthy donors. Only in-frame clones appear in the TCRdb table, and some are missing; sequencing was by immunoSEQ multiplex PCR. The table records 300,000 to 400,000 clones, roughly 88% of them present only once. The sample comprised PBMCs. All receptors derive from a young man in good health and CMV-seronegative. CDR3s leave out the opening cysteine and the closing phenylalanine or tryptophan. Fields, in order: J gene, V gene, CDR3 length, D gene, CDR3 protein. A D gene is named only where the DNA matches it firmly.

j_gene: TRBJ1-1; v_gene: TRBV7-7; len: 13; d_gene: NA; CDR3aa: ASSSFGGENTEAF
j_gene: TRBJ2-7; v_gene: TRBV21-1; len: 14; d_gene: NA; CDR3aa: ASSKGAGQGDYEQY
j_gene: TRBJ2-7; v_gene: TRBV7-9; len: 13; d_gene: TRBD1; CDR3aa: ASSSGTESPAEQY
j_gene: TRBJ2-3; v_gene: TRBV13; len: 13; d_gene: NA; CDR3aa: ASSSRAQGWDTQY
j_gene: TRBJ2-1; v_gene: TRBV4-1; len: 11; d_gene: NA; CDR3aa: ASSQAAGYEQF
j_gene: TRBJ1-2; v_gene: TRBV20-1; len: 9; d_gene: NA; CDR3aa: SAPRQVGYT
j_gene: TRBJ2-5; v_gene: TRBV11-2; len: 13; d_gene: NA; CDR3aa: ASSLEGGIQETQY
j_gene: TRBJ2-7; v_gene: TRBV4-2; len: 15; d_gene: TRBD2; CDR3aa: ASSQDFWTSGGYEQY
j_gene: TRBJ2-7; v_gene: TRBV6-5; len: 12; d_gene: NA; CDR3aa: ASSYGGRTYEQY
j_gene: TRBJ2-1; v_gene: TRBV7-9; len: 15; d_gene: TRBD2; CDR3aa: ASSPRSGLAGNNEQF
j_gene: TRBJ1-1; v_gene: TRBV12-5; len: 13; d_gene: NA; CDR3aa: ASGLVGGPDTEAF
j_gene: TRBJ1-2; v_gene: TRBV6-5; len: 11; d_gene: TRBD1; CDR3aa: ASSRDRTYGYT
j_gene: TRBJ1-1; v_gene: TRBV19; len: 10; d_gene: NA; CDR3aa: ATKIGGTEAF
j_gene: TRBJ1-3; v_gene: TRBV15; len: 11; d_gene: NA; CDR3aa: APREVAGNTIY
j_gene: TRBJ1-1; v_gene: TRBV5-6; len: 11; d_gene: NA; CDR3aa: ASSLAGNTEAF
j_gene: TRBJ2-1; v_gene: TRBV27; len: 10; d_gene: TRBD2; CDR3aa: ASTGLNNEQF
j_gene: TRBJ1-1; v_gene: TRBV2; len: 14; d_gene: NA; CDR3aa: ASSSPAAGANTEAF
j_gene: TRBJ1-2; v_gene: TRBV13; len: 14; d_gene: TRBD1; CDR3aa: ASSGRGQGFNYGYT
j_gene: TRBJ2-7; v_gene: TRBV27; len: 13; d_gene: TRBD1; CDR3aa: ASSEPGQGRYEQY
j_gene: TRBJ2-2; v_gene: TRBV7-9; len: 13; d_gene: NA; CDR3aa: ASSLAQGYTGELF
j_gene: TRBJ2-3; v_gene: TRBV15; len: 14; d_gene: TRBD2; CDR3aa: ATSTGLAGGTDTQY
j_gene: TRBJ2-1; v_gene: TRBV27; len: 11; d_gene: NA; CDR3aa: ASSTYSYNEQF
j_gene: TRBJ1-5; v_gene: TRBV28; len: 12; d_gene: NA; CDR3aa: ASSPQWGVKPQH
j_gene: TRBJ2-5; v_gene: TRBV7-6; len: 11; d_gene: TRBD1; CDR3aa: ASSRTGGETQY
j_gene: TRBJ2-3; v_gene: TRBV9; len: 17; d_gene: NA; CDR3aa: ASSLFLPTGSVNTDTQY
j_gene: TRBJ2-7; v_gene: TRBV27; len: 11; d_gene: NA; CDR3aa: ASKDRLAYEQY
j_gene: TRBJ2-7; v_gene: TRBV9; len: 11; d_gene: NA; CDR3aa: ASSVATSYEQY